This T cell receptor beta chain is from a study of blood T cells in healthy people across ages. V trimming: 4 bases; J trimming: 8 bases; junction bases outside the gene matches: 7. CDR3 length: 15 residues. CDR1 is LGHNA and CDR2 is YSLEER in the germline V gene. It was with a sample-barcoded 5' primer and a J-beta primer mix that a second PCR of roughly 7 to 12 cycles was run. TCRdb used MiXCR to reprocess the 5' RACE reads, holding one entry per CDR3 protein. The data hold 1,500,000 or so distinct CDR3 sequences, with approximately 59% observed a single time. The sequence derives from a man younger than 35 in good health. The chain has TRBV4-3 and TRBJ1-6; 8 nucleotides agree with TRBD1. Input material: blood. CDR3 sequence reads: CASSLSGGNYSPLHF. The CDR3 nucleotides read TGCGCCAGCAGCCTGTCAGGGGGCAATTATTCACCCCTCCACTTT.